The 17 T cell receptor beta chains below come from one sample, sequenced in a study of shared clonotypes between healthy human individuals (dated by TCRdb to the early 2020s). Library preparation was by the immunoSEQ multiplex PCR assay. This immuneACCESS table, as held by TCRdb, lists in-frame sequences with V and J called but not all clones. Of the missing ones, under half trace to an unresolved V gene in checked studies; the others have no known cause. The sample profile shows about 1.5 million clones; approximately 97% of them were found once. Together, the top ten hold approximately 1.1% of the sample. Input material: naive CD4+ T cells sorted from blood. Taken with the paper, the label for cell subset or site translates to: CD45RA+ positively selected. All receptors derive from a young man in good health.

V and J are TRBV6-4 and TRBJ2-3; the match to TRBD2 covers 7 bases. Trimming cost V 6 bases and J 3 bases; bases outside gene matches: 12. This CDR3 spans 16 amino acids. Germline CDR1 reads MRHNA; CDR2 reads SNTAGT. CDR3 amino acids: CASRTLLARATDTQYF. The CDR3 coding sequence is TGTGCCAGCAGAACCCTACTAGCGCGAGCAACAGATACGCAGTATTTT.

CDR3 DNA: TGTGCCATCCTTGCTTTCGGCGGGGAGCTGTTTTTT. Its protein product is CAILAFGGELFF. The rearrangement uses TRBV10-3 and TRBJ2-2; D unresolved. V lost 8 bases, J lost 7 bases, and 11 bases lay in between. The CDR3 consists of 12 residues. Germline assignment: CDR1 ENHRY and CDR2 SYGVKD.

V is TRBV28 and J is TRBJ1-2, with unresolved D. Trimming shortened V by 2 bases and J by 7 bases, and 8 bases separated the two germline ends. Per the germline V gene, CDR1 is MDHEN and CDR2 is SYDVKM. This CDR3 has 12 residues. CDR3 DNA sequence: TGTGCCAGCAGTTTAGACCCGCGTGGCTACACCTTC. Its protein product is CASSLDPRGYTF.

This rearrangement joins TRBV5-1 to TRBJ2-1; TRBD1 aligns across 7 bases. Unmatched junction bases numbered 7, after V lost 0 bases and J lost 4 bases. The CDR3 has 16 amino acids. Germline V gene sequence: CDR1 SGHRS, CDR2 YFSETQ. The CDR3 region has the DNA TGCGCCAGCAGCTTGGTTGGCACAGGGGTGTACAATGAGCAGTTCTTC. Protein sequence: CASSLVGTGVYNEQFF.

Comments on this clone: Other DNA sequences in this sample translate to the same CDR3. V is TRBV15 and J is TRBJ2-2, with D perhaps TRBD1 (6 bases). The CDR3 sequence is 14 residues long. In germline, CDR1 is LNHNV, CDR2 YYDKDF (reference sequence). V shed 0 bases and J shed 5 bases, with 7 bases lying between them. The CDR3 coding sequence is TGTGCCACCAGCAGAGATAGGGGGACCGGGGAGCTGTTTTTT. It yields the protein CATSRDRGTGELFF.

The chain joins TRBV4-1 to TRBJ2-7, with 15 bases matching TRBD2. The CDR3 consists of 15 residues. The junction had 2 bases not matched to a gene; V was cut back by 4 bases and J by 4 bases. Germline CDR1 and CDR2: MGHRA and YSYEKL. The CDR3 sequence is CASSRGLAGGYEQYF. CDR3 nucleotide sequence: TGCGCCAGCAGCCGCGGACTAGCGGGAGGGTACGAGCAGTACTTC.

The J gene is TRBJ2-1, the V gene TRBV27; TRBD2 matches 10 bases. The V segment lost 6 bases and the J segment 6 bases; nucleotides outside the gene matches: 11. Germline V gene lookup returns CDR1 MNHEY and CDR2 SMNVEV (reference sequence). The CDR3 has 16 amino acids. As DNA, the CDR3 is TGTGCCAGCAGCTCCCGTCTAGCGGGAGTACGCAATGAGCAGTTCTTC. The encoded protein is CASSSRLAGVRNEQFF.

V usage is TRBV7-2 and J usage is TRBJ1-2; 8 bases line up with TRBD1. CDR1 and CDR2 from the germline V gene are SGHTA and FQGNSA. Trimming removed 1 base from V and 9 bases from J; junction bases left unmatched: 1. The CDR3 sequence is 12 residues long. CDR3 DNA: TGTGCCAGCAGCTTAGGGACAGGGCGCTACACCTTC. Translation gives CASSLGTGRYTF.

V and J are TRBV9 and TRBJ2-1; TRBD2 is a possible D gene (5 bases). This CDR3 is 15 amino acids long. V lost 0 bases to trimming and J lost 12 bases, with 19 bases between them. CDR1 is SGDLS and CDR2 is YYNGEE in the germline V gene. CDR3 amino acids: CASSVEGLYNERQFF. The CDR3 nucleotides read TGTGCCAGCAGCGTAGAAGGACTGTACAATGAACGGCAGTTCTTC.

The chain uses TRBV21-1 and TRBJ1-2. TRBV21-1 is termed a pseudogene. The CDR3 covers 15 residues. The CDR3 coding sequence is TGTGCCAGCAGCAAGGAACAAACCACTAACTATGGCTACACCTTC. Translation: CASSKEQTTNYGYTF.

This clone was counted a single time. The chain recombines TRBV7-6 with TRBJ2-5, with 10 bases lining up with TRBD2. Trimming at V came to 1 base and at J to 5 bases, leaving 10 bases not matched to a gene. The CDR3 consists of 17 residues. Germline loops: CDR1 SGHVS, CDR2 FNYEAQ. The CDR3 DNA follows: TGTGCCAGCAGCTTAGAAACGAGCGGGAGGGCCCGGGAGACCCAGTACTTC. Translating gives CASSLETSGRARETQYF.

The CDR3 nucleotides are TGTGCCAGCAGCTCCGGACTAGCGGGAGGGTGGGAGACCCAGTACTTC. This translates into CASSSGLAGGWETQYF. The rearrangement links TRBV7-6 to TRBJ2-5, with 15 bases matching TRBD2. V was pared by 4 bases and J by 5 bases, with 5 bases of the junction left unmatched. CDR1 and CDR2 (germline): SGHVS, FNYEAQ. The CDR3 length is 16 residues.

The chain is built from TRBV7-2 and TRBJ1-2, with D tentatively TRBD1 (6 bases). This CDR3 contains 19 residues. Germline V gene lookup returns CDR1 SGHTA and CDR2 FQGNSA. The V and J ends lost 5 bases and 4 bases respectively, with 29 bases between them. The CDR3 DNA reads as TGTGCCAGCAGCAATAGGGTGGGGTCAGGGGATAACGATCTCTATGGCTACACCTTC. This encodes CASSNRVGSGDNDLYGYTF.

The rearrangement joins TRBV14 to TRBJ1-1; D gene uncertain. CDR1 is SGHDN and CDR2 is FVKESK in the germline V gene. V was cut by 5 bases and J by 7 bases, with 11 bases left in between. The CDR3 has 12 amino acids. Here the CDR3 reads CASSMSAFEAFF. As DNA, the CDR3 is TGTGCCAGCAGCATGTCGGCCTTTGAAGCTTTCTTT. The whole variable domain, filled in from reference TRBV14 and TRBJ1-1, reads EAGVTQFPSHSVIEKGQTVTLRCDPISGHDNLYWYRRVMGKEIKFLLHFVKESKQDESGMPNNRFLAERTGGTYSTLKVQPAELEDSGVYFCASSMSAFEAFFGQGTRLTVV.

The chain couples TRBV9 to TRBJ2-1; TRBD2 might be the D (5 bases). The CDR3 length is 16 residues. The germline CDR1 and CDR2 sequences are SGDLS and YYNGEE. Trimming took off 0 bases at V and 0 bases at J, with 10 bases between the two ends. The DNA for the CDR3 is TGTGCCAGCAGCGTAGAGTTACTAGGCTCCTACAATGAGCAGTTCTTC. Protein: CASSVELLGSYNEQFF.

The rearrangement joins TRBV6-1 to TRBJ2-7, with D perhaps matching TRBD2 (6 bases). V lost 0 bases and J 2 bases, leaving 8 bases between the germline ends. This CDR3 is built from 14 residues. CDR1 and CDR2 (germline): MNHNS, SASEGT. The CDR3 protein is CASSEARGPYEQYF. The CDR3 DNA reads as TGTGCCAGCAGTGAAGCGCGGGGACCCTACGAGCAGTACTTC.

The chain couples TRBV10-3 to TRBJ2-1; D remains unclear. Germline V gives CDR1 ENHRY, CDR2 SYGVKD. Trimming stripped 3 bases from V and 4 bases from J, with 22 bases between. This CDR3 is 18 amino acids long. CDR3 sequence: CAISDYTSSRKVYNEQFF. As DNA, the CDR3 is TGTGCCATCAGTGATTATACCTCTTCCCGGAAGGTATACAATGAGCAGTTCTTC.